This record concerns one TCR beta chain sequence. TCRdb analysed the RT-PCR reads with MiXCR anew, one entry per CDR3 protein. The sample consists of hundreds of thousands of distinct CDR3 sequences, 12% to 15% of them appearing once. The germline V gene has CDR1 LGHDT and CDR2 YNNKEL (reference sequence). Between the trimmed V and J ends, which lost 0 bases and 11 bases, there was a span of 20 bases. The CDR3 contains 16 residues. This TCR came from a female donor in good health, serving as a healthy control. This sequence joins TRBV3-1 and TRBJ2-1; the D gene is possibly TRBD1 (8 bases). Input material: memory CD4+ T cells from blood. The CDR3 DNA reads as TGTGCCAGCAGCCAAGATGCAACAGGGGGGGTACGAAAGCAGTTCTTC. Translated: CASSQDATGGVRKQFF.